This TCR beta chain was found in a study of cytomegalovirus exposure and HLA in healthy donors. Overall study context: Inside one of the first data releases sat about 85 million unique TCRs taken from HLA-typed donors.

This PCR relied on a set of 60 Vbeta primers and 13 Jbeta primers. Clones were read by immunoSEQ multiplex PCR, and TCRdb kept only the in-frame ones, dropping some. The sample has tens of thousands of clones; 60% to 80% are singletons. Study findings and constraints: In a later analysis, at a false discovery rate of 0.05, over 15,000 TCR beta sequences matched HLA alleles. Some public TCRs appeared in many individuals, while most sequences were rare.

The J segment lost 5 bases and the V segment lost 4 bases, leaving 3 bases of the junction unmatched. The CDR3 is 15 residues long. Germline loops: CDR1 MRHNA, CDR2 SNTAGT. A note on this clone: What it recognizes is unknown.

The V and J genes are TRBV6-4 and TRBJ1-5; 12 nucleotides agree with TRBD1. Sequencing was done on a sample of PBMCs. This sequence was found in a man aged 35-49 years in good health and CMV-seronegative. CDR3 coding DNA: TGTGCCAGCAGTGCCGGGACAGGGGGCGATCAGCCCCAGCATTTT. It specifies CASSAGTGGDQPQHF.